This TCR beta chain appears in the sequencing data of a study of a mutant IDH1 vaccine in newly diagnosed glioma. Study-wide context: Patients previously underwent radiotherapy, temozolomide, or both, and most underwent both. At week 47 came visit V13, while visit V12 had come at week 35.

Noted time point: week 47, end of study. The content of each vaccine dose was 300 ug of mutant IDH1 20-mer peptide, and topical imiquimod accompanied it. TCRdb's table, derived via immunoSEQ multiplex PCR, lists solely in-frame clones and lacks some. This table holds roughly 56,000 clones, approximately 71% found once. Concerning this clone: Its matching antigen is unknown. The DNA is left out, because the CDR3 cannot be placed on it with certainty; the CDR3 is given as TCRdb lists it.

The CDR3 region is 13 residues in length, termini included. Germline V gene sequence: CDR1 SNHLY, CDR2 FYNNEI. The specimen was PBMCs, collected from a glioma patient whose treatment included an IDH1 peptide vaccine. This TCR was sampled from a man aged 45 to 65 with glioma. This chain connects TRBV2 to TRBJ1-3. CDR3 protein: CASSEVGPGTIYF.